This T cell receptor (beta chain) was captured in a study of tumor-infiltrating lymphocytes in primary liver carcinoma. Study in general: Patients, male and female, were 30 to 69 years old. Study findings and constraints: Overlap in tumor-adjacent and tumor-blood pairs fell below that of tumor region pairs.

Unsorted whole blood served as the source of blood RNA, and germline DNA was extracted as well. A primer in the constant region served to generate TCR beta cDNA from around 500 ng of total RNA. Three nested multiplex PCR rounds of slightly modified ARM-PCR generated TCR beta libraries. With TRBV1-TRBV30 forward primers and a C-beta reverse primer, the first two PCR rounds were run for roughly 9 cycles each. TCRdb itself ran the multiplex PCR reads through MiXCR, one entry per CDR3 protein. The table records about 320,000 distinct CDR3 sequences, 65% of them present only once. This clonotype was counted ten times or more. The antigen is undetermined. Germline V gene lookup returns CDR1 MNHEY and CDR2 SVGEGT. V was clipped by 8 bases and J by 4 bases, with 15 bases between them. This CDR3 region has 13 residues.

This clonotype was sampled from a man aged 40-50 years with primary liver carcinoma and hepatitis B virus infection. V and J are TRBV6-2 or TRBV6-3 and TRBJ2-7; no definite D call. Material: peripheral blood. CDR3 sequence: CASWGTFDYEQYF. The DNA for the CDR3 is TGTGCCAGCTGGGGAACGTTCGATTACGAGCAGTACTTC.